A single count supports the clone carrying this T cell receptor beta chain. The CDR3 has 13 residues. The V gene lost 6 bases and the J gene lost 4 bases, with 12 bases spanning the gap. The data were taken from a study of blood T cell repertoires in COVID-19. At the level of the study: Specimens from acute and convalescent COVID-19 originated in the United States, Italy and Spain. Nucleic acid was either cDNA or gDNA, and it came from T cells, B-cell-depleted T cells, or PBMCs.

Original processing notes: How many nucleated cells were present was estimated from reference gene primer amplification. Measured with immunoSEQ multiplex PCR; TCRdb has only the in-frame clones, and not every one. V, J and clone size derive from that table, while D and trimming were established from the DNA sequence. Seen here are roughly 110,000 clones, about four fifths observed once, and the top ten hold 4% to 5.5%. The V gene is TRBV12-3 or TRBV12-4, the J gene TRBJ1-2; perhaps TRBD1 as D (5 bases). The clonotype comes from a human donor in a cohort sampled during active COVID-19. Material for sequencing was peripheral blood. The CDR3 nucleotides read TGTGCCAGCAGCCGGGAGGGGAGCTATGGCTACACCTTC. Translated, it gives CASSREGSYGYTF.